Following are 11 T cell receptor beta chains from one sample sequenced in a study of T cell responses to AZD1222 COVID-19 vaccine. Profiled with immunoSEQ multiplex PCR; TCRdb holds only in-frame clones, not every one. Among around 35,000 clones listed, about nine tenths were seen once. The material was peripheral blood, obtained 28 days after the second AZD1222 dose. The receptors originated from an adult who received the AZD1222 COVID-19 vaccine.

In the case of this clone: At one end, the junction sequence differs from germline, possibly due to a read error. In DNA, the CDR3 is TGTGCCAGCAGCTTACCGACCCGGGACAGGGGTCGGGGGTGGTTC. Residues: CASSLPTRDRGRGWF. The rearrangement joins TRBV7-2 to TRBJ1-2; 10 positions agree with TRBD1. Per germline, CDR1 SGHTA and CDR2 FQGNSA. The CDR3 contains 15 residues. The full variable domain, completed using reference TRBV7-2 and TRBJ1-2, is GAGVSQSPSNKVTEKGKDVELRCDPISGHTALYWYRQSLGQGLEFLIYFQGNSAPDKSGLPSDRFSAERTGGSVSTLTIQRTQQEDSAVYLCASSLPTRDRGRGWFGSGTRLTVV.

V gene TRBV19 combines with J gene TRBJ2-5; 9 bases are shared with TRBD1. The CDR3 is 15 residues long. Germline V CDR1 and CDR2: LNHDA, SQIVND (reference sequence). V was pared by 6 bases and J by 9 bases, with 14 bases of the junction left unmatched. CDR3 sequence: CASSLQRDRVDPQYF. The CDR3 bases are TGTGCCAGTAGCCTCCAGCGGGACAGGGTGGATCCCCAGTACTTC.

V gene TRBV7-9 combines with J gene TRBJ2-2; D is undetermined. V lost 6 bases, J lost 0 bases, and 8 bases lay in between. Germline V lookup: CDR1 SEHNR, CDR2 FQNEAQ (reference sequence). The CDR3 is 14 residues long. The chain's CDR3 is CASSDTANTGELFF. CDR3 in DNA: TGTGCCAGCAGTGATACAGCGAACACCGGGGAGCTGTTTTTT.

The V and J genes are TRBV5-8 and TRBJ2-3; 9 positions match TRBD1. CDR1 is SGHTS and CDR2 is YDEGEE in the germline V gene. V was clipped by 3 bases and J by 0 bases; unmatched bases: 5. This CDR3 region has 16 residues. The CDR3 sequence: CASSSRTGASTDTQYF. The CDR3 nucleotides are TGTGCCAGCAGCTCACGGACAGGGGCTAGCACAGATACGCAGTATTTT.

The chain links TRBV19 to TRBJ1-3, with no clear D. The CDR3 runs to 12 residues. Germline loops: CDR1 LNHDA, CDR2 SQIVND (reference sequence). The germline V and J ends were trimmed by 7 bases and 0 bases, with 4 bases remaining between them. The CDR3: CASMSSGNTIYF. CDR3 sequence (DNA): TGTGCCAGTATGAGCTCTGGAAACACCATATATTTT. The full variable domain, rest sourced from reference TRBV19 and TRBJ1-3, is DGGITQSPKYLFRKEGQNVTLSCEQNLNHDAMYWYRQDPGQGLRLIYYSQIVNDFQKGDIAEGYSVSREKKESFPLTVTSAQKNPTAFYLCASMSSGNTIYFGEGSWLTVV.

The V and J genes are TRBV10-2 and TRBJ1-3; D unclear. The CDR3 sequence is 11 residues long. CDR1 and CDR2 from the germline V gene are WSHSY and SAAADI. V shed 8 bases and J shed 0 bases, with 2 bases lying between them. CDR3 nucleotide sequence: TGCGCCAGCTCCTCTGGAAACACCATATATTTT. Protein sequence: CASSSGNTIYF.

A few counts support this clone. V gene TRBV15 combines with J gene TRBJ2-1; 8 nucleotides agree with TRBD2. This CDR3 has 19 residues. V gave up 5 bases and J gave up 0 bases; unmatched junction bases: 15. In germline, CDR1 is LNHNV, CDR2 YYDKDF (reference sequence). The CDR3: CATSPTGRGVRYSYNEQFF. The CDR3 coding sequence is TGTGCCACCAGCCCAACTGGGCGGGGGGTCAGATACTCCTACAATGAGCAGTTCTTC.

The J gene is TRBJ2-2, the V gene TRBV14; TRBD1 or TRBD2 may be the D gene (5 bases each). Germline V gives CDR1 SGHDN, CDR2 FVKESK. V lost 0 bases to trimming and J lost 0 bases, with 11 bases between them. The CDR3 spans 17 residues. The CDR3 loop is CASSQDLQGPNTGELFF. CDR3 nucleotide sequence: TGTGCCAGCAGCCAAGACTTGCAGGGACCGAACACCGGGGAGCTGTTTTTT.

The chain is built from TRBV6-5 and TRBJ1-2, with a possible D match to TRBD1 (5 bases). The CDR3 contains 14 residues. Germline V gives CDR1 MNHEY, CDR2 SVGAGI. Trimming shortened V by 6 bases and J by 7 bases, and 18 bases separated the two germline ends. The CDR3 here is CASRPLGGGGGYTF. CDR3 bases: TGTGCCAGCAGGCCCCTCGGCGGGGGGGGTGGCTACACCTTC.

The rearrangement joins TRBV4-1 to TRBJ2-7; tentatively, D is TRBD1 (5 bases). Trimming shortened V by 2 bases and J by 1 base, and 12 bases separated the two germline ends. Germline-derived CDR1 and CDR2 are MGHRA and YSYEKL. The CDR3 runs to 15 residues. The CDR3 spells CASSQRQGESYEQYF. CDR3 DNA sequence: TGCGCCAGCAGCCAACGGCAAGGGGAATCCTACGAGCAGTACTTC.

The chain links TRBV13 to TRBJ2-2; D is unclear. This CDR3 has 15 residues. Germline-derived CDR1 and CDR2 are PRHDT and FYEKMQ (reference sequence). Trimming cost V 2 bases and J 6 bases, with 13 bases left between them. DNA of the CDR3: TGTGCCAGCAGCTTAAGGCGGCGACCCCCCGGGGAGCTGTTTTTT. Translated: CASSLRRRPPGELFF.